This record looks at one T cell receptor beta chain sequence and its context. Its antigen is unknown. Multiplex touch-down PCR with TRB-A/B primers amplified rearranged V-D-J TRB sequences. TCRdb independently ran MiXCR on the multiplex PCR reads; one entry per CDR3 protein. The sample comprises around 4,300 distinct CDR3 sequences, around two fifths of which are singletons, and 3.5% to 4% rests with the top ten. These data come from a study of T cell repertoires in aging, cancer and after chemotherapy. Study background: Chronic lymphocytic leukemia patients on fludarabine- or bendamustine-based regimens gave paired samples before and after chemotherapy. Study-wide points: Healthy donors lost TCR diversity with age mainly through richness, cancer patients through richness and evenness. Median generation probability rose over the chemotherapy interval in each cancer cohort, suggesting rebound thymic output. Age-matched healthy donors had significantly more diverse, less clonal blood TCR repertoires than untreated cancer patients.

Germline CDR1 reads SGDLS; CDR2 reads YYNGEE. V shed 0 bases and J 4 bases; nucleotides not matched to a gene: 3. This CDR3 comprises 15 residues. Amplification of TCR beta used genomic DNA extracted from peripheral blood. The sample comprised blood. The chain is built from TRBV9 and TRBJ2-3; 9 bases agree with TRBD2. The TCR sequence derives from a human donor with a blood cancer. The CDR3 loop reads CASSVDSGSPDTQYF. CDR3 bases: TGTGCCAGCAGCGTAGATAGCGGGAGCCCAGATACGCAGTATTTT.